This T cell receptor (beta chain) is from a study of blood T cell repertoires in COVID-19. Overall study context: From the United States, Italy and Spain came samples of acute and convalescent COVID-19.

Repertoires were generated with immunoSEQ multiplex PCR, while TCRdb's copy carries only in-frame clones and drops some. This table holds 100,000 to 150,000 clones, roughly 83% found once. The V gene end was trimmed by 4 bases and the J gene end by 5 bases; junction bases not matched to a gene: 1. The CDR3 has 13 residues. The germline V gene has CDR1 GTSNPN and CDR2 SVGIG (reference sequence). The sample taken for sequencing was peripheral blood. V gene TRBV30 combines with J gene TRBJ2-7, with 14 bases aligning to TRBD2. The clonotype was recovered from a middle-aged man with active or convalescent COVID-19. The CDR3 here is CAWTGLAGDEQYF. In DNA, the CDR3 is TGTGCCTGGACGGGACTAGCGGGAGACGAGCAGTACTTC.